This TCR beta chain was sequenced in a study of beta chain features in type 1 diabetes (dated 2018 in TCRdb). About the full investigation: Mean age, gender distribution, total cell number and subset yield did not differ between patients and healthy donors. In the study, TCRB repertoires of sorted circulating CD4+ T cell subsets from recently diagnosed type 1 diabetes patients were compared with those of matched healthy donors. Naive and central memory subsets were obtained from all 30 or so donors, but regulatory and stem cell-like memory subsets were isolated from only 8 patients and 8 healthy donors. A total of roughly 98,000,000 sorted cells were examined across all samples, and RNA yield correlated strongly with the number of cells per subset.

Of note for this clone: Its antigen is not yet known. The record has no base qualities; no much larger clone is one base away.

On the study overall, not on this receptor specifically: At VDJ recombination sites, type 1 diabetes patients had fewer insertions and more deleted nucleotides, which implies abnormalities in thymic rearrangement. Because small numbers of individuals were included in the HLA sub-analyses, any influence of HLA type on TCRB rearrangement was left unresolved. In all four CD4+ subsets, TCRB CDR3 length was moderately but significantly shorter in type 1 diabetes patients. Naive, central memory and regulatory TCRB repertoires appeared to be more alike among patients than among healthy donors. Because cDNA was sequenced instead of genomic DNA, activated cells with high expression could be over-represented, although the groups did not differ in activation or CD3 levels. PCR may preferentially amplify shorter templates, but because patient and control samples were amplified and corrected together, any resulting skew would affect both groups equally.

A single peripheral blood draw of around 0.11 L on average was collected from each donor into heparinised tubes. Using a panel that included CD45RO, CCR7, CD25, CD127, CD95 and CD27, naive, central memory, regulatory and stem cell-like memory CD4+ T cells were sorted on a BD FACSAria II. All sorted populations exceeded 95% purity. PBMCs were isolated right away by Lymphoprep density gradient centrifugation and were stained directly, without culture. Samples were stained and sorted in pairs, with one healthy donor and one patient per experiment, so that batch effects were minimized. The entire isolated RNA was reverse transcribed using the High Capacity cDNA Reverse Transcription Kit, and thus expressed TCRB transcripts were sequenced. Deep immunoSEQ sequencing was performed on naive, central memory and regulatory T cell samples, with an average of approximately 4 million total reads per sample. Sorted cells were lysed in RLT buffer, and RNA was extracted using DNase-treated RNeasy Micro or Mini kits according to cell number. To prevent cross-contamination, every cell subset was processed on its own, while patient and healthy donor samples were processed together. Using the immunoSEQ multiplex PCR, TCRB sequences were amplified from cDNA into 87-bp fragments spanning the CDR3 region. The amplicons were sequenced using the Illumina HiSeq platform. In the paper's pipeline: PCR bias was corrected computationally using synthetic template baselines, and reads within Hamming distance 2 were collapsed, with unmergeable singletons discarded. Reads were aligned to IMGT to assign V, D and J genes, CDR3 length, and insertions or deletions at six rearrangement sites. Clonotype counts were normalized to sorted cell number within each subset before computing true diversity and Gini coefficients with the tcR R package. The overlap coefficient, calculated on TCRB nucleotide sequences, was used to quantify repertoire sharing. Out-of-frame TCRB sequences from naive cells were analyzed as a proxy for the pre-selection repertoire. TCRdb provides this immuneACCESS table in a form limited to in-frame rearrangements. Some clones are lacking; in checked studies, under half of them reflect an unresolved V gene, and why the rest are absent is not known. That table supplies the V and J calls and clone size; D and trimming were determined from the DNA. Within this sample are fewer than 350,000 clones, with 15% of them counted one time only. Around 0.015% of the sample rests with the top ten.

The cysteine opens and the phenylalanine closes a CDR3 of 16 amino acids. The read is trimmed to its CDR3 DNA, 48 bases read in frame from base 1. V is clipped by 3 bases and J by 6 bases, and the sequence between their germline boundaries is 19 bases long. From the germline V gene (reference sequence), CDR1 is SGHNT and CDR2 is YYREEE. The sequence joins TRBV5-4 to TRBJ1-5; a tentative D match to TRBD1 spans 6 bases. This receptor was identified in a man aged 18 to 30 with type 1 diabetes. The sequencing input was naive CD4+ T cells from blood. The cell subset or site label, read with the paper, signifies: true naive CD4+ T cells. The DNA sequence is as follows: TGTGCCAGCAGCTCCAAACAGCGACAGGTTGGTCAGCCCCAGCATTTT. Its coded protein is CASSSKQRQVGQPQHF.